These 8 T cell receptor beta chains came from one sample sequenced in a study of T cell responses to AZD1222 COVID-19 vaccine. Assay: immunoSEQ multiplex PCR; the TCRdb copy retains only in-frame clones and omits some. Of approximately 110,000 clones in the sample, over 85% were seen once. The sample in question was peripheral blood, obtained on day 0 of AZD1222 vaccination. Receptors were obtained from an adult in good health.

The V call is TRBV28, the J call TRBJ1-5; tentative D call: TRBD1 (5 bases). The CDR3 loop spans 15 amino acids. Germline V lookup: CDR1 MDHEN, CDR2 SYDVKM. V lost 3 bases and J lost 2, with 11 bases in between. The CDR3 DNA follows: TGTGCCAGCAGTTTCGGGACGCGGGGCAATCAGCCCCAGCATTTT. It codes for CASSFGTRGNQPQHF.

This clone appeared once. The gene calls are TRBV9 and TRBJ2-3, with D unresolved. The CDR3 contains 13 residues. Germline assignment: CDR1 SGDLS and CDR2 YYNGEE. Trimming stripped 3 bases from V and 0 bases from J, with 5 bases between. This CDR3 is CASSEDSTDTQYF. In DNA, the CDR3 is TGTGCCAGCAGCGAGGACAGCACAGATACGCAGTATTTT.

This rearrangement joins TRBV5-4 to TRBJ2-2; possible D gene TRBD1, 5 bases. This CDR3 is 15 amino acids long. CDR1 SGHNT and CDR2 YYREEE come from the germline V gene (reference sequence). Trimming left V 2 bases short and J 4 bases short, with 12 bases between. The CDR3 region is CASSLGRVSTGELFF. The CDR3 DNA reads as TGTGCCAGCAGCTTAGGCAGGGTCAGCACCGGGGAGCTGTTTTTT.

The V gene is TRBV6-1, the J gene TRBJ1-1; D is unresolved. CDR1 and CDR2 (germline): MNHNS, SASEGT. This CDR3 contains 13 residues. Trimming left V 3 bases short and J 1 base short, with 6 bases between. In DNA form, the CDR3 reads TGTGCCAGCAGTGACGGGTCGAACACTGAAGCTTTCTTT. Protein sequence: CASSDGSNTEAFF.

The V call is TRBV27, the J call TRBJ2-7; D remains ambiguous. The CDR3 is made up of 14 amino acids. V dropped 7 bases and J dropped 4 bases, with 17 bases sitting between them. Per the germline V gene, CDR1 is MNHEY and CDR2 is SMNVEV (reference sequence). The CDR3 DNA sequence: TGTGCCAGCAAAACTGGCAGAGATGGTTACGAGCAGTACTTC. Protein product: CASKTGRDGYEQYF.

The chain recombines TRBV4-2 with TRBJ2-4; D gene unclear. Germline V lookup: CDR1 LGHNA, CDR2 YNFKEQ. Trimming cost V 1 base and J 1 base, with 11 bases left between them. CDR3 length: 16 residues. CDR3: CASSQGTPRAKNIQYF. The CDR3 DNA is TGTGCCAGCAGCCAAGGGACCCCTCGGGCCAAAAACATTCAGTACTTC.

The sample holds a few counts of this clone. The chain recombines TRBV5-1 with TRBJ1-3, with D unresolved. Looked up from germline, CDR1 is SGHRS and CDR2 is YFSETQ. V gave up 0 bases and J gave up 3 bases, with 7 bases separating them. There are 14 residues in the CDR3. DNA of the CDR3: TGCGCCAGCAGCTTGGAAACTTTTGGAAACACCATATATTTT. Translating gives CASSLETFGNTIYF.

Concerning this clone itself: Different DNA sequences within this sample yield the same CDR3. CDR3 protein: CASSIGGLNTEAFF. In DNA form, the CDR3 reads TGTGCCAGTAGTATCGGTGGTCTCAACACTGAAGCTTTCTTT. This sequence joins TRBV19 and TRBJ1-1; D uncertain. CDR3 length: 14 amino acids. CDR1 is LNHDA and CDR2 is SQIVND in the germline V gene (reference sequence). V gave up 3 bases and J gave up 2 bases, with 10 bases separating them.